The T cell receptor beta chain described here comes from a study of cytotoxic CD8 clonotypes in ibrutinib-treated CLL. At the level of the study: Response material was collected after a median 12 months of treatment, range 6 to 36.

V was clipped by 4 bases and J by 6 bases; unmatched bases: 10. The CDR3 is 15 residues long. Germline lookup yields CDR1 SGHRS and CDR2 YFSETQ. Measured with immunoSEQ multiplex PCR; TCRdb has only the in-frame clones, and not every one. The profile shows tens of thousands of clones, approximately 50% of them singletons. The chain is built from TRBV5-1 and TRBJ2-1; 7 bases align to TRBD1. The sequence was collected from a human donor with chronic lymphocytic leukemia. The material was PBMCs, obtained at disease progression, from a patient treated with ibrutinib. CDR3 protein: CASSPARDSPNEQFF. The CDR3 DNA is TGCGCCAGCAGCCCCGCGAGGGACAGCCCCAATGAGCAGTTCTTC.